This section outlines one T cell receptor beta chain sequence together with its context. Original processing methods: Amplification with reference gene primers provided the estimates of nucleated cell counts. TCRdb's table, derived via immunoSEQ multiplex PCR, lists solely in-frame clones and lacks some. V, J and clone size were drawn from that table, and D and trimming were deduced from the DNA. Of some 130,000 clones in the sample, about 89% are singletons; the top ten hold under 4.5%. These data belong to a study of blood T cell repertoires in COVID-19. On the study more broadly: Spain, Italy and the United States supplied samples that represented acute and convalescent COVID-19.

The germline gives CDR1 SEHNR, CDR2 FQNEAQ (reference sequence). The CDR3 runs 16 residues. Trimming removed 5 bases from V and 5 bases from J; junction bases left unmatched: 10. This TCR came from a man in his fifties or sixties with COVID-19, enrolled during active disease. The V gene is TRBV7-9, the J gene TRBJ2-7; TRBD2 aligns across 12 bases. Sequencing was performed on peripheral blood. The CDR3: CASSKSRTSGMNEQYF. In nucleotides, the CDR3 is TGTGCCAGCAGCAAATCCCGGACTAGCGGGATGAACGAGCAGTACTTC.